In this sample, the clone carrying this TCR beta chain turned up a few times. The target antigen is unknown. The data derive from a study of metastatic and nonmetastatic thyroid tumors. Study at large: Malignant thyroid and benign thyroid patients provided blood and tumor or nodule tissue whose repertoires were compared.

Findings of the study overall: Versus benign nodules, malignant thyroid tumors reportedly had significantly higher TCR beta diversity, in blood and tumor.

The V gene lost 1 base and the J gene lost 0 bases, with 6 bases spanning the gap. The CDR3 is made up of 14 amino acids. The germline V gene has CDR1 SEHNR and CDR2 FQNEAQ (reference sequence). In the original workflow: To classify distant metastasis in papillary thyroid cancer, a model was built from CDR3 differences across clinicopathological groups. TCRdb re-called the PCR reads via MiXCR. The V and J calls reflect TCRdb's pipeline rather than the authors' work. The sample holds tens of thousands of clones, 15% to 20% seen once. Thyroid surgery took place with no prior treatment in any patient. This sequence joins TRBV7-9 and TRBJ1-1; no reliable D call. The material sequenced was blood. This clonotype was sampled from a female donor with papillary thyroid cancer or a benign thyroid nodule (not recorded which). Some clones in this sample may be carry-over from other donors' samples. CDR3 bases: TGTGCCAGCAGCTTAGGGTTAATGAACACTGAAGCTTTCTTT. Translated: CASSLGLMNTEAFF.